This T cell receptor (beta chain) was identified during a study of HIV-infected children after antiretroviral therapy interruption (dated by TCRdb to between 2017 and 2020). Background on the whole study: Eight children, all with CD4+ count above 500 and viral load below 50 copies/ml, were included, of whom four were on planned treatment interruption and four were on continuous treatment. Recorded exposure to EBV and CMV was present in most of the participating children. The interruption group had a median age of roughly 9.5 years, compared with around 8 years in the continuous treatment group. For the interruption arm, samples were taken at week 0, at week 12, at the end of interruption (week 24 or 48), and roughly 3 years after the study ended. In the continuous-treatment arm, samples from corresponding weeks 0, 48 and 150 were analyzed. Alongside measurements of thymic output, TCR repertoires of children on planned treatment interruption were compared with TCR repertoires of children on continuous antiretroviral treatment.

Study-level results and caveats: In naive CD4+ repertoires of PTI patients, CDR3 sharing between time points fell after interruption began; many sequences were shared between end of interruption and 3 years later. The low number of patients is a limitation and the data should be interpreted with caution. In a few patients, shared-triplet CDR3 clusters rose after interruption; the overall rise was significant only when one outlier patient was excluded.

Notes on this clonotype: Which antigen it targets is not known. The sample holds no much larger clone one base away, and base qualities are not on file.

Looking up the germline V gene yields CDR1 LGHNA and CDR2 YSLEER. Ends trimmed: V by 1 base, J by 5 bases; bases unmatched to a gene: 4. The CDR3 starts with the cysteine, ends with the phenylalanine, and has 15 residues. Only the CDR3 DNA stays, 45 bases, in frame from base 1. The intended sense of this specimen's treatment or condition label: PENTA 11 planned treatment interruption arm or continuous ART arm. Participants were children from the United Kingdom aged 2 to 15 years who had received at least three-drug ART for at least 24 weeks. Cryopreserved PBMCs containing at least 5 million viable cells were needed, and a few candidate patients were excluded because their viable PBMC yield was low. Memory CD8+ CD45RO+ CD45RA- T cells were FACS-sorted from thawed PBMCs on a FACSAria III cell sorter. After sorting, cells were fixed, and RNA was extracted with the RNeasy FFPE kit and then with the RNeasy Micro kit.

Libraries came from 3' RACE. TCR libraries were constructed from RNA with a 3' RACE protocol that used unique molecular identifiers to correct for PCR amplification bias. Amplicon libraries were pooled in groups of up to 12 and sequenced on an Illumina MiSeq using v2 2x250 paired-end chemistry. Processing in the source paper ran as follows. Decombinator was used to process the reads, assigning V and J genes and CDR3 and applying barcode-based correction of errors and PCR bias. Before the Gini coefficient was calculated with the R ineq package, repertoires were subsampled to the same depth. GLIPH, Hamming distance and a shared triplet metric were used to assess CDR3 similarity. TCRdb reanalyzed the raw reads on its own, using fastp at Q25 for trimming and MiXCR for clone calling, and kept in-frame beta chains. Each entry is one CDR3 protein sequence, shown with its most common DNA and genes. V and J calls and clone size were set by TCRdb, not the authors. This sample holds thousands of distinct CDR3 sequences; roughly 15% were observed only once. Roughly 15% of the sample is in the top ten clones.

The sequence came from a pool of human donors with HIV. Specimen: CD45RO+ CD8+ T cells from PBMCs, pooled from several time points, collected from a donor given antiretroviral therapy, either interrupted or continuous. Explained via the paper, the cell subset or site label denotes: memory CD8+ CD45RO+ CD45RA- T cells. The chain uses TRBV4-3 and TRBJ2-2; 7 central bases correspond to TRBD2. The CDR3 protein: CASSQGTSATGELFF. The DNA is as follows: TGCGCCAGCAGCCAAGGAACTAGCGCAACCGGGGAGCTGTTTTTT.